This entry lists 24 T cell receptor beta chains sequenced from one sample in a study of T cell repertoires in cytomegalovirus infection. TCRdb called the reads again in MiXCR, with one record for every CDR3 protein. The profile shows roughly 78,000 distinct CDR3 sequences, around 40% of them singletons. Their target antigens are unknown. Sequenced here: CD8+ T cells from cultured PBMCs, sampled from culture after CMV antigen stimulation. The origin of the receptors is a human donor in good health (CMV status not recorded). Some clones in this sample may be carry-over from other donors' samples.

This clonotype was detected once. This chain joins TRBV4-1 and TRBJ2-1, with D hard to call. Trimming took 4 bases from V and 0 from J, leaving 13 bases between them. The CDR3 runs 16 residues. Germline-derived CDR1 and CDR2 are MGHRA and YSYEKL. This CDR3 is CASSPEVTASYNEQFF. CDR3 DNA sequence: TGCGCCAGCAGCCCAGAGGTTACTGCCTCCTACAATGAGCAGTTCTTC.

The genes are TRBV27 and TRBJ1-1; D unresolved. The germline V gene has CDR1 MNHEY and CDR2 SMNVEV (reference sequence). The length of the CDR3 is 14 residues. The V end lost 3 bases, the J end lost 0 bases, and 8 bases lay between the germline ends. The CDR3 region is CASSFGIMNTEAFF. CDR3 in DNA: TGTGCCAGCAGTTTCGGGATTATGAACACTGAAGCTTTCTTT.

This rearrangement joins TRBV20-1 to TRBJ2-4; 9 nucleotides align to TRBD1. The CDR3 is 14 amino acids. From germline, CDR1 is DFQATT and CDR2 SNEGSKA (reference sequence). With 3 bases clipped from V and 6 bases from J, the junction kept 6 bases outside the gene matches. The CDR3 sequence: CSASPGTGSNIQYF. CDR3 bases: TGCAGTGCTAGTCCCGGGACAGGGTCAAACATTCAGTACTTC.

This clonotype was observed a few times. This chain links TRBV7-8 with TRBJ2-5, with D uncertain. V was trimmed by 4 bases and J by 4 bases, leaving 10 bases between them. Germline V gene data show CDR1 as SGHVS and CDR2 as FQNEAQ. The CDR3 runs to 13 residues. The CDR3 DNA is TGTGCCAGCAGCTCCCAAGCCCCAGAGACCCAGTACTTC. Translation: CASSSQAPETQYF. Full variable domain (outside the CDR3, taken from reference TRBV7-8 and TRBJ2-5): GAGVSQSPRYKVAKRGQDVALRCDPISGHVSLFWYQQALGQGPEFLTYFQNEAQLDKSGLPSDRFFAERPEGSVSTLKIQRTQQEDSAVYLCASSSQAPETQYFGPGTRLLVL.

This clonotype was found a few times. The chain is built from TRBV12-3 or TRBV12-4 and TRBJ1-1; TRBD1 matches 11 bases. The ends lost 3 bases at V and 1 base at J; junction bases unmatched: 1. The CDR3 length is 15 residues. The CDR3 loop is CASSLGTGGNTEAFF. The DNA of the CDR3 is TGTGCCAGCAGTTTGGGGACAGGGGGGAACACTGAAGCTTTCTTT.

The chain is built from TRBV10-3 and TRBJ2-5, with 7 nucleotides matching TRBD1. The CDR3 loop spans 13 amino acids. CDR1 and CDR2 (germline): ENHRY, SYGVKD. V was pared by 10 bases and J by 2 bases, with 7 bases of the junction left unmatched. DNA for the CDR3: TGTGCCACCAGCACAGGGGATCAAGAGACCCAGTACTTC. Translated: CATSTGDQETQYF.

The chain employs TRBV7-9 and TRBJ1-5, with unresolved D. This CDR3 is 14 amino acids long. Germline lookup yields CDR1 SEHNR and CDR2 FQNEAQ (reference sequence). The ends were cut back, 3 bases at V and 7 bases at J, with 13 bases in the middle. The CDR3 is CASSFIGGGQPQHF. In nucleotides, the CDR3 is TGTGCCAGCAGCTTCATAGGCGGCGGCCAGCCCCAGCATTTT.

This chain uses TRBV7-9 with TRBJ1-4; 7 bases align to TRBD1. V was clipped by 5 bases and J by 7 bases; unmatched bases: 13. Germline V gene data show CDR1 as SEHNR and CDR2 as FQNEAQ (reference sequence). This CDR3 is built from 16 residues. CDR3: CASSLSRTGRSEKLFF. In DNA, the CDR3 is TGTGCCAGCAGCCTTAGCCGGACAGGTCGGAGTGAAAAACTGTTTTTT.

The count of this clonotype is one. The chain carries TRBV20-1 and TRBJ2-5; 12 bases map to TRBD1. Germline V gives CDR1 DFQATT, CDR2 SNEGSKA (reference sequence). The CDR3 is 15 amino acids. The CDR3 DNA reads TGCAGCGTCCTGAGGGACAGGGGGCTGCGGGAGACCCAGTACTTC. This encodes CSVLRDRGLRETQYF.

This chain uses TRBV20-1 with TRBJ2-7, with D possibly being TRBD1 (6 bases). Trimming shortened V by 6 bases and J by 1 base, and 16 bases separated the two germline ends. In germline, CDR1 is DFQATT, CDR2 SNEGSKA (reference sequence). The CDR3 is 14 residues long. The CDR3 protein is CSAGDRRGSYEQYF. The CDR3 nucleotides read TGCAGTGCGGGTGACAGGCGAGGTTCCTACGAGCAGTACTTC.

This clonotype was seen a few times. This chain links TRBV7-9 with TRBJ2-5, with D tentatively TRBD2 (6 bases). Germline V gene lookup returns CDR1 SEHNR and CDR2 FQNEAQ (reference sequence). The CDR3 length is 16 residues. Trimming removed 5 bases from V and 1 base from J, with 17 bases in between. This chain's CDR3 is CASSPLAFGVQETQYF. CDR3 bases: TGTGCCAGCAGCCCCCTAGCGTTCGGAGTCCAAGAGACCCAGTACTTC.

This chain uses TRBV12-3 or TRBV12-4 with TRBJ2-7; D remains ambiguous. Trimming pared 3 bases from V and 2 bases from J, leaving 8 bases between. The CDR3 contains 13 residues. CDR3 sequence reads: CASSLGRAYEQYF. CDR3 nucleotide sequence: TGTGCCAGCAGTTTGGGCAGAGCCTACGAGCAGTACTTC.

V usage is TRBV7-2 and J usage is TRBJ2-7, with D tentatively TRBD2 (6 bases). The CDR3 runs to 15 residues. From germline, CDR1 is SGHTA and CDR2 FQGNSA. Trimming removed 1 base from V and 3 bases from J, with 13 bases in between. Here the CDR3 DNA reads TGTGCCAGCAGCTTAGATGGGGACTCGATCTACGAGCAGTACTTC. Its translation: CASSLDGDSIYEQYF.

The chain couples TRBV7-2 to TRBJ2-5, with TRBD2 identical over 9 bases. Looked up from germline, CDR1 is SGHTA and CDR2 is FQGNSA. J was trimmed by 2 bases and V by 5 bases; bases with no gene match: 9. The CDR3 is made up of 16 amino acids. CDR3 protein: CASSLIAGELQETQYF. The CDR3 coding sequence is TGTGCCAGCAGCCTCATAGCGGGGGAGCTACAAGAGACCCAGTACTTC.

The V gene is TRBV6-8, the J gene TRBJ1-5, with 7 bases identical to TRBD1. After removal of 5 bases from V and 0 bases from J, the junction contained 7 bases not matched to a gene. This CDR3 has 16 residues. Germline values: CDR1 MNHGY, CDR2 SAAAGT. CDR3 sequence: CASSMRDRYSNQPQHF. The DNA of the CDR3 is TGTGCCAGCAGTATGAGGGACAGATATAGCAATCAGCCCCAGCATTTT.

This clonotype was seen just once. This could be a read error, since a much larger clone is one nucleotide away. The CDR3 nucleotides are TGTGCCAGCAGTTTATCTAGCAATCAGCCCCAGCATTTT. Translation: CASSLSSNQPQHF. This rearrangement joins TRBV27 to TRBJ1-5; D not resolved. V was pared by 0 bases and J by 0 bases, with 0 bases between. The V gene's germline CDR1 is MNHEY and CDR2 SMNVEV (reference sequence). The CDR3 runs to 13 residues.

This clonotype was counted between two and nine times. The chain carries TRBV28 and TRBJ2-7, with 8 bases matching TRBD1. This CDR3 has 13 amino acids. V lost 7 bases and J lost 4; bases outside the gene matches: 6. Germline values: CDR1 MDHEN, CDR2 SYDVKM. CDR3: CASKITGGYEQYF. The CDR3 DNA reads TGTGCCAGCAAAATAACAGGGGGATACGAGCAGTACTTC.

This clonotype was observed a handful of times. The CDR3 DNA reads TGTGCCAGCAGTTCCGGGGGAAGATTGACTGAAGCTTTCTTT. Its protein is CASSSGGRLTEAFF. The chain combines TRBV27 with TRBJ1-1, with D possibly matching TRBD1 (5 bases). The CDR3 spans 14 residues. Trimming took off 4 bases at V and 5 bases at J, with 14 bases between the two ends. From germline, CDR1 is MNHEY and CDR2 SMNVEV (reference sequence).

The V gene is TRBV2, the J gene TRBJ1-1; the D is unclear. Trimming stripped 10 bases from V and 8 bases from J, with 14 bases between. CDR1 and CDR2 (germline): SNHLY, FYNNEI. This CDR3 spans 11 amino acids. The CDR3 loop reads CATQDGREAFF. The CDR3 DNA sequence: TGTGCCACTCAGGACGGGAGAGAAGCTTTCTTT.

In its sample, this clonotype was seen many times. The J gene is TRBJ1-1, the V gene TRBV27, with 10 bases matching TRBD1. The V gene end was trimmed by 3 bases and the J gene end by 6 bases; junction bases not matched to a gene: 1. CDR1 is MNHEY, CDR2 SMNVEV, per germline (reference sequence). This CDR3 has 13 amino acids. As DNA, the CDR3 is TGTGCCAGCAGTTTTGGACAGGGGGCTGAAGCTTTCTTT. This sequence encodes CASSFGQGAEAFF.

The chain couples TRBV5-4 to TRBJ1-2; maybe TRBD1 (5 bases). Germline-derived CDR1 and CDR2 are SGHNT and YYREEE (reference sequence). There are 14 residues in the CDR3. V lost 0 bases and J lost 2, with 8 bases in between. In DNA form, the CDR3 reads TGTGCCAGCAGCTTGGACAGGAGAAACTATGGCTACACCTTC. Its protein product is CASSLDRRNYGYTF. Based on the CDR3 plus reference TRBV5-4 and TRBJ1-2, the full variable domain is ETGVTQSPTHLIKTRGQQVTLRCSSQSGHNTVSWYQQALGQGPQFIFQYYREEENGRGNFPPRFSGLQFPNYSSELNVNALELDDSALYLCASSLDRRNYGYTFGSGTRLTVV.

This clonotype was seen many times. The J gene is TRBJ1-6, the V gene TRBV27, with D perhaps matching TRBD1 (6 bases). In germline, CDR1 is MNHEY, CDR2 SMNVEV (reference sequence). Trimming cost V 4 bases and J 0 bases, with 16 bases left between them. The CDR3 spans 18 residues. CDR3 protein: CASSSRFDRSSYNSPLHF. For the CDR3, the DNA is TGTGCCAGCAGTTCACGATTCGACAGGAGCTCCTATAATTCACCCCTCCACTTT.

The J gene is TRBJ1-2, the V gene TRBV5-6; the D gene is possibly TRBD1 (5 bases). Germline V CDR1 and CDR2: SGHDT, YYEEEE. V lost 1 base, J lost 3 bases, and 10 bases lay in between. The CDR3 length is 14 residues. The CDR3 loop reads CASSLSTGYYGYTF. The CDR3 coding sequence is TGTGCCAGCAGCTTGAGCACAGGCTACTATGGCTACACCTTC.

This clonotype has only a few counts. The chain joins TRBV7-6 to TRBJ1-1; D unresolved. The CDR3 contains 13 residues. Germline CDR1 is SGHVS and CDR2 is FNYEAQ. The V and J ends lost 5 bases and 0 bases respectively, with 7 bases between them. The CDR3: CASSGEMNTEAFF. The CDR3, as DNA: TGTGCCAGCAGCGGGGAGATGAACACTGAAGCTTTCTTT. Together with reference TRBV7-6 and TRBJ1-1, the CDR3 gives the full variable domain: GAGVSQSPRYKVTKRGQDVALRCDPISGHVSLYWYRQALGQGPEFLTYFNYEAQQDKSGLPNDRFSAERPEGSISTLTIQRTEQRDSAMYRCASSGEMNTEAFFGQGTRLTVV.